These T cell receptor beta chains were read from a single sample in a study of T-cell reconstitution after alpha-beta-depleted transplantation in children. TCRdb re-analysed the PCR reads in MiXCR, keeping a single row per CDR3 protein. The sample records about 980,000 distinct CDR3 sequences, less than 30% being singletons. Here the sequenced sample was PBMCs, mostly from graft donor cells, taken 360 days after TCRalphabeta/CD19-depleted stem cell transplant. These receptors were collected from a boy under three years old who had a stem cell transplant for SCID, so the T cells may come from the graft donor. The CDR3 runs from the conserved cysteine through the conserved F or W. The D gene is left open where the match is weak. Some rows mark clone size as missing; the rest say once, few, many or name a class of expanded clone.

J: TRBJ2-7; V: TRBV5-1; size: few; D: NA; CDR3: CASSLADRPYEQYF; DNA: TGCGCCAGCAGCTTGGCTGACAGGCCCTACGAGCAGTACTTC
J: TRBJ2-5; V: TRBV29-1; size: NA; D: TRBD1; CDR3: CSGDRVGETQYF; DNA: TGCAGCGGTGACAGGGTAGGGGAGACCCAGTACTTC
J: TRBJ2-5; V: TRBV12-3/TRBV12-4; size: NA; D: NA; CDR3: CASSLVGPTQETQYF; DNA: TGTGCCAGCAGTTTAGTGGGACCAACCCAAGAGACCCAGTACTTC
J: TRBJ1-3; V: TRBV15; size: few; D: NA; CDR3: CATSRDRDGSSGNTIYF; DNA: TGTGCCACCAGCAGAGATCGAGACGGATCCTCTGGAAACACCATATATTTT
J: TRBJ2-1; V: TRBV5-1; size: many; D: NA; CDR3: CASSLRGAGNEQFF; DNA: TGCGCCAGCAGCCTCAGGGGGGCAGGCAATGAGCAGTTCTTC
J: TRBJ1-3; V: TRBV20-1; size: NA; D: NA; CDR3: CSARDRITGNTIYF; DNA: TGCAGTGCTAGAGATCGGATTACTGGAAACACCATATATTTT
J: TRBJ2-1; V: TRBV7-9; size: NA; D: NA; CDR3: CASSLSGTRKDNEQFF; DNA: TGTGCCAGCAGCTTGTCAGGGACAAGAAAGGACAATGAGCAGTTCTTC
J: TRBJ2-1; V: TRBV4-3; size: NA; D: NA; CDR3: CASRPGPGIYNEQFF; DNA: TGCGCCAGCAGACCCGGTCCGGGGATATACAATGAGCAGTTCTTC
J: TRBJ1-1; V: TRBV18; size: NA; D: NA; CDR3: CASSPPGNTEAFF; DNA: TGTGCCAGCTCACCACCGGGAAACACTGAAGCTTTCTTT
J: TRBJ2-6; V: TRBV4-2; size: few; D: TRBD1; CDR3: CASSRAGQGTISGANVLTF; DNA: TGTGCCAGCAGCCGGGCGGGACAGGGGACTATCTCTGGGGCCAACGTCCTGACTTTC
J: TRBJ2-2; V: TRBV5-5; size: NA; D: NA; CDR3: CASSLSRNTRGTGELFF; DNA: TGTGCCAGCAGCTTGTCTCGGAACACCCGGGGGACCGGGGAGCTGTTTTTT
J: TRBJ1-2; V: TRBV18; size: NA; D: NA; CDR3: CASSSGQTTYGYTF; DNA: TGTGCCAGCTCAAGCGGACAGACAACCTATGGCTACACCTTC
J: TRBJ2-3; V: TRBV4-2; size: NA; D: NA; CDR3: CASSQDWGGPDTQYF; DNA: TGTGCCAGCAGCCAAGACTGGGGGGGCCCAGATACGCAGTATTTT
J: TRBJ1-1; V: TRBV19; size: NA; D: NA; CDR3: CASSAGGRAISYEAFF; DNA: TGTGCCAGTAGTGCCGGGGGTAGGGCTATATCCTATGAAGCTTTCTTT
J: TRBJ1-2; V: TRBV24-1; size: NA; D: NA; CDR3: CATSGPPGYGYTF; DNA: TGTGCCACCAGTGGCCCTCCGGGATATGGCTACACCTTC
J: TRBJ2-7; V: TRBV30; size: NA; D: NA; CDR3: CAWSVGHSEQYF; DNA: TGTGCCTGGAGTGTAGGGCACTCCGAGCAGTACTTC
J: TRBJ2-5; V: TRBV9; size: NA; D: TRBD2; CDR3: CASSVGLAGGLETQYF; DNA: TGTGCCAGCAGCGTAGGTCTAGCGGGGGGCTTGGAGACCCAGTACTTC
J: TRBJ2-3; V: TRBV5-1; size: few; D: NA; CDR3: CASSLGRRRTPDTQYF; DNA: TGCGCCAGCAGCTTGGGTCGCAGGAGAACTCCAGATACGCAGTATTTT
J: TRBJ2-2; V: TRBV5-6; size: NA; D: TRBD1; CDR3: CASSQRQGISRELFF; DNA: TGTGCCAGCAGCCAACGACAGGGGATAAGCCGGGAGCTGTTTTTT
J: TRBJ2-3; V: TRBV12-3/TRBV12-4; size: NA; D: NA; CDR3: CASSPRAGLIFDTQYF; DNA: TGTGCCAGCAGTCCCCGAGCAGGGTTGATCTTCGATACGCAGTATTTT
J: TRBJ2-3; V: TRBV29-1; size: few; D: NA; CDR3: CSVERGPTDTQYF; DNA: TGCAGCGTTGAAAGGGGACCCACAGATACGCAGTATTTT
J: TRBJ1-1; V: TRBV28; size: NA; D: TRBD1; CDR3: CASSWDRGVTEAFF; DNA: TGTGCCAGCAGCTGGGACAGGGGAGTCACTGAAGCTTTCTTT
J: TRBJ1-3; V: TRBV15; size: NA; D: TRBD1; CDR3: CATSTGDRISGNTIYF; DNA: TGTGCCACCAGCACGGGGGACAGAATCTCTGGAAACACCATATATTTT